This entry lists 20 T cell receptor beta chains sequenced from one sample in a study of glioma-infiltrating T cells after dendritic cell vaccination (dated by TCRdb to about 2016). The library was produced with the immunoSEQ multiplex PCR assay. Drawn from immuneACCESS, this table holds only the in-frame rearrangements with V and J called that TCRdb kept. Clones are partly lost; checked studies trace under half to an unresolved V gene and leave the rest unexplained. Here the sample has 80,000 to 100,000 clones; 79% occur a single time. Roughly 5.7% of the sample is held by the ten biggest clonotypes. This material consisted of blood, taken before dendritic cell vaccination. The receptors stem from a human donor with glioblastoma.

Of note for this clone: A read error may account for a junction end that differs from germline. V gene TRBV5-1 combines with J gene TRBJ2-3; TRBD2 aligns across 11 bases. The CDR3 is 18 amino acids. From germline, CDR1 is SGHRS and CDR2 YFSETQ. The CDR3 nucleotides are TGCGCCAGCAGCCCGTATTATCGACTAGCGGGGTTCACAGATGCGCAGTATTTT. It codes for CASSPYYRLAGFTDAQYF.

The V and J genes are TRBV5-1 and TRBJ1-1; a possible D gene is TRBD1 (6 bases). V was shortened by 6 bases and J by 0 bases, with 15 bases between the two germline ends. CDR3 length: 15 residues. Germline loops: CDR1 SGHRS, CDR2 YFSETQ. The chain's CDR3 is CASMGAGIMNTEAFF. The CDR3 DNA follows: TGCGCCAGCATGGGGGCAGGGATAATGAACACTGAAGCTTTCTTT.

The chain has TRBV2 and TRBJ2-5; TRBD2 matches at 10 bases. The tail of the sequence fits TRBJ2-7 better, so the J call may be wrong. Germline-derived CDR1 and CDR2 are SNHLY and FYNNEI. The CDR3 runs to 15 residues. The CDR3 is CATTLAGASSYEQYF. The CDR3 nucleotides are TGTGCCACGACCCTAGCGGGGGCGAGCTCCTACGAGCAGTACTTC.

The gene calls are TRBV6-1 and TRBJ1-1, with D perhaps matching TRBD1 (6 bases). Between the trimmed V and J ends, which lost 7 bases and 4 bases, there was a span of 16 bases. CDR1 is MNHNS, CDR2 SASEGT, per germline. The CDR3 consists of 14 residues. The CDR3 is CASILGAGSTEAFF. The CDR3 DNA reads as TGTGCCAGCATCCTGGGGGCAGGATCCACTGAAGCTTTCTTT.

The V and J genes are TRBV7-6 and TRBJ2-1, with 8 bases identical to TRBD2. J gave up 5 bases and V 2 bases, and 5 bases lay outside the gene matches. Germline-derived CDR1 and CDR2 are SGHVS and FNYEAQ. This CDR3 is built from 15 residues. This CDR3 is CASSLWRGADNEQFF. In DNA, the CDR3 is TGTGCCAGCAGCTTATGGCGGGGGGCGGACAATGAGCAGTTCTTC.

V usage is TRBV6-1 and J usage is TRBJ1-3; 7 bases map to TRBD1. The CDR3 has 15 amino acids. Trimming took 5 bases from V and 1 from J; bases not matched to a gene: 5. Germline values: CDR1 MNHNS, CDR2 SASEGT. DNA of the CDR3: TGTGCCAGCAGTTGGGACAGTGCGTCTGGAAACACCATATATTTT. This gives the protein CASSWDSASGNTIYF.

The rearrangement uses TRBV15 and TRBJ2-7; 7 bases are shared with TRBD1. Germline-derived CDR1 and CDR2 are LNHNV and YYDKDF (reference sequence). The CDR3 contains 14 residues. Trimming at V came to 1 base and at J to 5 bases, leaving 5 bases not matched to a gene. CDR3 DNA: TGTGCCACCAGCAGAGGACAGGGTCTAGACGAGCAGTACTTC. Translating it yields CATSRGQGLDEQYF.

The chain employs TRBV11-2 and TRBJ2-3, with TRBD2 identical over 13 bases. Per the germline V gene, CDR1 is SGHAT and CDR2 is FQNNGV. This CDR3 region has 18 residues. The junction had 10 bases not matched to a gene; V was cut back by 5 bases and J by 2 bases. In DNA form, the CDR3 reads TGTGCCAGCAGCCACGGACTAGCGGGAGCCCCTAACACAGATACGCAGTATTTT. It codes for CASSHGLAGAPNTDTQYF.

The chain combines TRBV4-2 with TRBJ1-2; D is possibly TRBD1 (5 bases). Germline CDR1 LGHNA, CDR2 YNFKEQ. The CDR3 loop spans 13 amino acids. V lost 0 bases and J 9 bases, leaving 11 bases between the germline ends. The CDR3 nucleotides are TGTGCCAGCAGCCAAGATCAGGGCGGGAGCTACACCTTC. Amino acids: CASSQDQGGSYTF.

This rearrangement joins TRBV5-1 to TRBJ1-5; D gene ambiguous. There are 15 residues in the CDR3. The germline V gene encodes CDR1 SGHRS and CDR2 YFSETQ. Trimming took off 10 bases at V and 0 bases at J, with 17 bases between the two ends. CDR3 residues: CAPPSAFYSNQPQHF. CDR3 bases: TGCGCCCCCCCGAGCGCATTTTATAGCAATCAGCCCCAGCATTTT.

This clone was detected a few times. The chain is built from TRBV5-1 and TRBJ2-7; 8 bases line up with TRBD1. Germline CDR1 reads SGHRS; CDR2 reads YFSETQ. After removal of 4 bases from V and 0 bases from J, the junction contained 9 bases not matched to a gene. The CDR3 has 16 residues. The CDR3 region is CASSAQTGASSYEQYF. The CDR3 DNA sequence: TGCGCCAGCAGCGCCCAGACAGGGGCCAGCTCCTACGAGCAGTACTTC.

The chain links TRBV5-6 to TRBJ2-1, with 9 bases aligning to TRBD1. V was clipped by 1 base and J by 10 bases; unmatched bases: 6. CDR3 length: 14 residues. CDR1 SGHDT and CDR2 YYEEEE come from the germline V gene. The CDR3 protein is CASSLPGQGREQFF. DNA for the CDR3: TGTGCCAGCAGCTTGCCCGGACAGGGGAGGGAGCAGTTCTTC.

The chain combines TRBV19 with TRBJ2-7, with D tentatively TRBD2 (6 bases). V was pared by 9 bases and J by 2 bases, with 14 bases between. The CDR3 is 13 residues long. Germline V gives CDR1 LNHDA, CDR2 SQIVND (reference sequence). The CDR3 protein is CASSWGVAYEQYF. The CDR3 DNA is TGTGCCAGCAGCTGGGGGGTCGCCTACGAGCAGTACTTC.

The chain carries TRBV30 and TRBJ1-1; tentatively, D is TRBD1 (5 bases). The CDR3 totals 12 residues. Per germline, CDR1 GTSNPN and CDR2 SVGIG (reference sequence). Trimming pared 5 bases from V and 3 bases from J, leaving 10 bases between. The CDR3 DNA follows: TGTGCCTGGGGCCGACAGCACACTGAAGCTTTCTTT. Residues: CAWGRQHTEAFF.

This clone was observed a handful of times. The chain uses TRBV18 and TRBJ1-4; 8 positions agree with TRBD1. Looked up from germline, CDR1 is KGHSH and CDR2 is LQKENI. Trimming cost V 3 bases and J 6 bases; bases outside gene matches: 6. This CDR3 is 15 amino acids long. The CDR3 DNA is TGTGCCAGCTCACCCCACAGGGGGGTAGATGAAAAACTGTTTTTT. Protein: CASSPHRGVDEKLFF.

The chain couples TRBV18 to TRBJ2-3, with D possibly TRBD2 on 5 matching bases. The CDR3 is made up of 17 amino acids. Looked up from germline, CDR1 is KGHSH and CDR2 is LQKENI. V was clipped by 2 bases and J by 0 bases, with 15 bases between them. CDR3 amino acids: CASSPGFYGNSTDTQYF. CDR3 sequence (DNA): TGTGCCAGCTCACCAGGCTTTTACGGGAATAGCACAGATACGCAGTATTTT.

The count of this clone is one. The CDR3 spells CASSELRTAYSGNTIYF. CDR3 sequence (DNA): TGTGCCAGCAGTGAACTTCGCACTGCCTACTCTGGAAACACCATATATTTT. V usage is TRBV25-1 and J usage is TRBJ1-3; D gene ambiguous. Trimming took off 2 bases at V and 0 bases at J, with 14 bases between the two ends. The CDR3 has 17 residues. Germline V lookup: CDR1 MGHDK, CDR2 SYGVNS.

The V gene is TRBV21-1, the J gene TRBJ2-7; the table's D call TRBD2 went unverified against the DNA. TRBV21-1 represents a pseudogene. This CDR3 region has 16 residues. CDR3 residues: CASSPRTGLAGYEQYF. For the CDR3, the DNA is TGTGCCAGCAGCCCACGTACGGGACTAGCTGGGTACGAGCAGTACTTC.

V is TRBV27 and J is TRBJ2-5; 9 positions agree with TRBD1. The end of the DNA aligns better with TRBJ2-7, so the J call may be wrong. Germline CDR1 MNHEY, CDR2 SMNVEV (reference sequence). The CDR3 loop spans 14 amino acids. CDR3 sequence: CASRRPTGGHEQYF. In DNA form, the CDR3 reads TGTGCCAGCCGAAGACCCACAGGGGGCCACGAGCAGTACTTC.

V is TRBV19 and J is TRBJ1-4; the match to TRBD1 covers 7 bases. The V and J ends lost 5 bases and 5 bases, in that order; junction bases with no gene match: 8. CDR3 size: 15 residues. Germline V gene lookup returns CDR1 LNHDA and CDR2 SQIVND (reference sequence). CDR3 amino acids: CASSFRTGENEKLFF. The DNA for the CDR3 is TGTGCCAGTAGTTTCCGAACAGGGGAGAATGAAAAACTGTTTTTT.